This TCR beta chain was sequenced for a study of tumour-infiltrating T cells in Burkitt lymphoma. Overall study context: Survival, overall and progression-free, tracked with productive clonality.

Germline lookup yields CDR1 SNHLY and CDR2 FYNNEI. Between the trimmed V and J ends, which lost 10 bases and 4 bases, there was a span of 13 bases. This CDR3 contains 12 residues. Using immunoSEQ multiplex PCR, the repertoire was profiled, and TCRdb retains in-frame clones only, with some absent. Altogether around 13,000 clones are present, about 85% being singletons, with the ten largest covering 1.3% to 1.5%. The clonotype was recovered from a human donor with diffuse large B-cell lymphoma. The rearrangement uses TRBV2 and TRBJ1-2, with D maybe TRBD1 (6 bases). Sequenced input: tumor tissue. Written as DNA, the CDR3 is TGTGCCACTACGACAGGCTTCTATGGCTACACCTTC. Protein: CATTTGFYGYTF.